The 9 T cell receptor beta chains given below trace back to one sample, sequenced in a study of vaccination effects on CD4 cells after COVID-19. Profiling relied on immunoSEQ multiplex PCR, and the TCRdb table lists in-frame clones only, not all of them. The repertoire holds approximately 87,000 clones, with 60% to 80% as singletons. Peptide-pool stimulation followed by sequencing identified expanded antigen-specific CD4+ clonotypes in the ViraFEST assay. Isolating CD4+ T cells followed 9 to 11 days of culture. No antigens are known for them. The material sequenced was CD4+ T cells from PBMCs cultured with HCoV-229E spike peptides, taken before COVID-19 vaccination. All receptors derive from a human donor who received a COVID-19 vaccine.

This rearrangement joins TRBV2 to TRBJ2-3; no reliable D call. Germline assignment: CDR1 SNHLY and CDR2 FYNNEI. Trimming left V 2 bases short and J 3 bases short, with 9 bases between. The CDR3 length is 14 residues. This CDR3 is CASSENTRTDTQYF. CDR3 nucleotides: TGTGCCAGCAGTGAAAACACACGGACAGATACGCAGTATTTT.

This clone has just a few counts. This chain links TRBV19 with TRBJ1-2; a weak D match, TRBD1 (5 bases). The CDR3 extends over 13 amino acids. The V and J ends lost 3 bases and 2 bases respectively, with 7 bases between them. Per germline, CDR1 LNHDA and CDR2 SQIVND (reference sequence). The CDR3 coding sequence is TGTGCCAGTAGTATCCGGGACAACTATGGCTACACCTTC. Amino acids: CASSIRDNYGYTF.

The chain combines TRBV29-1 with TRBJ2-7; a weak D match, TRBD1 (5 bases). CDR3 length: 12 amino acids. Trimming removed 8 bases at V and 2 bases at J, with 13 bases between. Germline V CDR1 and CDR2: SQVTM, ANQGSEA. CDR3: CSTTDKPYEQYV. CDR3 DNA sequence: TGCAGCACAACGGACAAACCCTACGAGCAGTACGTC.

The chain couples TRBV7-2 to TRBJ2-5; D is possibly TRBD1 (6 bases). CDR3 length: 14 residues. Germline V gene lookup returns CDR1 SGHTA and CDR2 FQGNSA. The V gene lost 1 base and the J gene lost 5 bases, with 11 bases spanning the gap. The CDR3 DNA reads TGTGCCAGCAGCTTAGGGGGTGGGGGCGAGACCCAGTACTTC. Protein product: CASSLGGGGETQYF.

The rearrangement uses TRBV9 and TRBJ2-2, with D perhaps TRBD1 (5 bases). The CDR3 is made up of 14 amino acids. From germline, CDR1 is SGDLS and CDR2 YYNGEE. Trimming cost V 0 bases and J 6 bases, with 9 bases left between them. In nucleotides, the CDR3 is TGTGCCAGCAGCGTAGACAGGAGAGCCGGGGAGCTGTTTTTT. Translating it yields CASSVDRRAGELFF. The whole variable domain, filled in from reference TRBV9 and TRBJ2-2, reads DSGVTQTPKHLITATGQRVTLRCSPRSGDLSVYWYQQSLDQGLQFLIQYYNGEERAKGNILERFSAQQFPDLHSELNLSSLELGDSALYFCASSVDRRAGELFFGEGSRLTVL.

The genes are TRBV2 and TRBJ2-3; the match to TRBD1 covers 7 bases. The CDR3 has 14 residues. After removal of 8 bases from V and 6 bases from J, the junction contained 11 bases not matched to a gene. Germline CDR1 reads SNHLY; CDR2 reads FYNNEI. The CDR3 DNA reads TGTGCCAGCCAACTGGGGACAGACAACGATACGCAGTATTTT. Translated, it gives CASQLGTDNDTQYF. The full variable domain, rest sourced from reference TRBV2 and TRBJ2-3, is EPEVTQTPSHQVTQMGQEVILRCVPISNHLYFYWYRQILGQKVEFLVSFYNNEISEKSEIFDDQFSVERPDGSNFTLKIRSTKLEDSAMYFCASQLGTDNDTQYFGPGTRLTVL.

The CDR3 DNA reads TGTGCCAGCAGCTTATCCCTAGCGGGGGGGAAGGGCATGGGAGAGACCCAGTACTTC. This translates into CASSLSLAGGKGMGETQYF. The gene calls are TRBV7-2 and TRBJ2-5; 12 bases agree with TRBD2. Trimming took 2 bases from V and 4 from J; bases not matched to a gene: 14. The CDR3 spans 19 residues. Germline V lookup: CDR1 SGHTA, CDR2 FQGNSA.

The chain recombines TRBV5-8 with TRBJ1-3, with D possibly being TRBD1 (6 bases). CDR1 and CDR2 from the germline V gene are SGHTS and YDEGEE. Deletions cut 7 bases from V and 2 bases from J, with 13 bases between. CDR3 length equals 14 residues. The CDR3 nucleotides are TGTGCCAGCCGGTGGGGGCTTGCTGGAAACACCATATATTTT. Its translation is CASRWGLAGNTIYF.

This chain connects TRBV7-8 to TRBJ2-7; TRBD1 matches 10 bases. Trimming took 2 bases from V and 6 from J; bases not matched to a gene: 7. The CDR3 has 15 amino acids. The V gene's germline CDR1 is SGHVS and CDR2 FQNEAQ. The CDR3 nucleotides read TGTGCCAGCAGCTTAAATTTGGGGACAGGGGTCGAGCAGTACGTC. This codes for CASSLNLGTGVEQYV.